A few counts support the clone carrying this T cell receptor (beta chain). The antigen is not known. This specimen belongs to a study of T cells after yellow fever vaccination. The study's findings and limits: The secondary response was weaker but peaked faster, day 5 versus 15. Booster samples showed a return of most primary-vaccination clones (roughly 95% CD4, around 88% CD8).

Universal primer sites and UMIs were introduced during 5'RACE template-switching synthesis of TCR cDNA. TCRdb reprocessed the 5' RACE reads with MiXCR, giving one entry per CDR3 protein. The table has about 500,000 distinct CDR3 sequences, around 16% seen once. Trimming stripped 1 base from V and 14 bases from J, with 20 bases between. CDR3 size: 14 residues. Germline CDR1 and CDR2: SGHTA and FQGNSA. This rearrangement joins TRBV7-2 to TRBJ2-5; D may match TRBD1 or TRBD2 (5 bases each). This clonotype was obtained from a young man who received the YFV17D yellow fever vaccine. The material was PBMCs, obtained 5 days after the first yellow fever vaccination. The CDR3 region is CASSLVATRDPPYF. As DNA, the CDR3 is TGTGCCAGCAGCTTAGTAGCGACCCGGGACCCCCCTTACTTC.